This TCR beta chain was documented in a study of human T cells and chemical hapten exposure. This clonotype was detected ten times or more. Its antigen is undetermined. The V and J ends lost 4 bases and 7 bases respectively, with 4 bases between them. Germline assignment: CDR1 LGHDT and CDR2 YNNKEL (reference sequence). The CDR3 length is 11 residues. The study, taken as a whole, reports: Against controls, expanded TCRs gave rise to significantly more large CDR3 similarity clusters. Counts of TCRs above 1 in 1000 frequency stayed unchanged with DPC sensitization.

The library tagged each cDNA molecule with unique molecular identifiers. Each CDR3 protein gets one entry after TCRdb re-called the RACE reads with MiXCR. The sample lists around 150,000 distinct CDR3 sequences; around 30% were seen once. Time point specified: patch test 3, about 24 weeks after DPC sensitization. Treatment given: therapeutic diphenylcyclopropenone sensitization with weekly scalp DPC. The sequences come from whole blood, collected in connection with sensitization to the hapten diphenylcyclopropenone (DPC). The clonotype was recovered from a woman aged 18-29 years with alopecia areata. Some clones in this sample may be carry-over from other donors' samples. The V and J genes are TRBV3-1 and TRBJ1-4; D is unclear. The CDR3 sequence: CASSRGEKLFF. The CDR3 DNA follows: TGTGCCAGCAGCCGGGGTGAAAAACTGTTTTTT.